This entry lists 16 T cell receptor beta chains sequenced from one sample in a study of blood T cell repertoires in COVID-19. Sequencing was performed with immunoSEQ multiplex PCR; in TCRdb, only in-frame clones are kept and a portion is missing. The repertoire has roughly 100,000 clones, approximately 88% of them found once; the top ten carry about 3.4%. Input material: peripheral blood. These receptors were collected from an older woman with acute or convalescent COVID-19.

The chain employs TRBV5-1 and TRBJ1-1; 7 bases line up with TRBD1. Per germline, CDR1 SGHRS and CDR2 YFSETQ. The V segment lost 1 base and the J segment 3 bases; nucleotides outside the gene matches: 6. The CDR3 has 15 residues. Written as DNA, the CDR3 is TGCGCCAGCAGCTTGTATGGACAGGCGGACACTGAAGCTTTCTTT. Translating gives CASSLYGQADTEAFF.

V is TRBV5-4 and J is TRBJ2-5, with TRBD1 matching over 12 bases. The CDR3 runs 20 residues. The ends lost 3 bases at V and 5 bases at J; junction bases unmatched: 20. CDR1 and CDR2 (germline): SGHNT, YYREEE (reference sequence). The CDR3 spells CASSSKLNLGGQGAGETQYF. CDR3 nucleotides: TGTGCCAGCAGCTCCAAACTGAACCTTGGGGGACAGGGGGCAGGGGAGACCCAGTACTTC.

V is TRBV7-9 and J is TRBJ2-1, with D perhaps matching TRBD2 (5 bases). The CDR3 is 13 amino acids. From germline, CDR1 is SEHNR and CDR2 FQNEAQ (reference sequence). V lost 4 bases to trimming and J lost 5 bases, with 9 bases between them. CDR3 region: CASSWGANNEQFF. The CDR3, as DNA: TGTGCCAGCAGCTGGGGAGCTAACAATGAGCAGTTCTTC.

The chain has TRBV6-5 and TRBJ1-6, with D unclear. The CDR3 sequence is 14 residues long. Germline-derived CDR1 and CDR2 are MNHEY and SVGAGI. Trimming removed 3 bases from V and 10 bases from J, with 13 bases in between. The DNA for the CDR3 is TGTGCCAGCAGTTATGAGGCAGGCGGGTCACCCCTCCACTTT. Translating it yields CASSYEAGGSPLHF.

The CDR3 bases are TGCGCCAGCAGCGTACAGGGGACTAGGGATGAAAAACTGTTTTTT. It specifies CASSVQGTRDEKLFF. The V and J genes are TRBV5-1 and TRBJ1-4; 7 bases match TRBD1. Germline-derived CDR1 and CDR2 are SGHRS and YFSETQ. The CDR3 has 15 amino acids. V shed 4 bases and J 6 bases; nucleotides not matched to a gene: 9. Together with reference TRBV5-1 and TRBJ1-4, the CDR3 gives the full variable domain: KAGVTQTPRYLIKTRGQQVTLSCSPISGHRSVSWYQQTPGQGLQFLFEYFSETQRNKGNFPGRFSGRQFSNSRSEMNVSTLELGDSALYLCASSVQGTRDEKLFFGSGTQLSVL.

This clone was picked up one time. The rearrangement uses TRBV21-1 and TRBJ2-7; TRBD2 was called by the table and not checked on the DNA. TRBV21-1 is labeled a pseudogene. The CDR3 covers 17 residues. For the CDR3, the DNA is TGTGCCAGCAGCAATCTAGCGGGAGGGCCAAACTCCTACGAGCAGTACTTC. Its protein is CASSNLAGGPNSYEQYF.

The chain has TRBV11-2 and TRBJ2-6, with D possibly matching TRBD2 (5 bases). The length of the CDR3 is 17 residues. The ends were cut back, 7 bases at V and 4 bases at J, with 20 bases in the middle. The V gene's germline CDR1 is SGHAT and CDR2 FQNNGV. Here the CDR3 DNA reads TGTGCCAGCATTTCTGGACTGGGGATCGTCGGGGCCAACGTCCTGACTTTC. It encodes CASISGLGIVGANVLTF.

The J gene is TRBJ1-2, the V gene TRBV19, with TRBD1 identical over 11 bases. This CDR3 is built from 16 residues. Unmatched junction bases numbered 8, after V lost 3 bases and J lost 5 bases. CDR1 and CDR2 from the germline V gene are LNHDA and SQIVND (reference sequence). The CDR3 region has the DNA TGTGCCAGTAGTATGTACGGACAGGGGGCCTCGTATGGCTACACCTTC. It encodes CASSMYGQGASYGYTF.

The chain employs TRBV19 and TRBJ1-5; TRBD1 aligns across 9 bases. The CDR3 loop spans 17 amino acids. The germline gives CDR1 LNHDA, CDR2 SQIVND (reference sequence). Unmatched junction bases numbered 5, after V lost 2 bases and J lost 0 bases. The CDR3 bases are TGTGCCAGTAGTATAAACAGGGGGCCCGATAGCAATCAGCCCCAGCATTTT. This encodes CASSINRGPDSNQPQHF.

The chain carries TRBV6-5 and TRBJ1-2; weak D call: TRBD1 (6 bases). The CDR3 length is 12 residues. Germline values: CDR1 MNHEY, CDR2 SVGAGI. Trimming stripped 6 bases from V and 4 bases from J, with 9 bases between. CDR3 sequence: CASRTGSYGYTF. The CDR3 nucleotides are TGTGCCAGCAGAACAGGGAGCTATGGCTACACCTTC.

This sequence joins TRBV6-1 and TRBJ2-7, with D possibly matching TRBD1 (6 bases). Germline CDR1 reads MNHNS; CDR2 reads SASEGT. This CDR3 contains 16 residues. Trimming cost V 3 bases and J 2 bases, with 17 bases left between them. CDR3 nucleotide sequence: TGTGCCAGCAGTGACGACGGCAGGGGAAACCCCTACGAGCAGTACTTC. Translating gives CASSDDGRGNPYEQYF.

The V and J genes are TRBV27 and TRBJ2-1; 12 bases fit TRBD1. The germline CDR1 and CDR2 sequences are MNHEY and SMNVEV (reference sequence). The CDR3 totals 12 residues. CDR3 nucleotides: TGTGCGGCGGGGGACAGGGGGCTTGAGCAGTTCTTC. It yields the protein CAAGDRGLEQFF.

This sequence joins TRBV6-1 and TRBJ2-7; D is uncertain. Germline CDR1 is MNHNS and CDR2 is SASEGT. The CDR3 spans 13 residues. V was clipped by 3 bases and J by 2 bases, with 8 bases between them. The CDR3 sequence: CASSEAGPYEQYV. In DNA form, the CDR3 reads TGTGCCAGCAGTGAGGCAGGCCCCTACGAGCAGTACGTC.

This rearrangement joins TRBV29-1 to TRBJ1-2; 11 nucleotides line up with TRBD1. V shed 1 base, J shed 2 bases, and the junction held 3 bases outside the gene matches. This CDR3 contains 15 residues. Germline-derived CDR1 and CDR2 are SQVTM and ANQGSEA. The CDR3 nucleotides read TGCAGCGTTGAAGGGACAGGGGGCTGGAACTATGGCTACACCTTC. As protein: CSVEGTGGWNYGYTF.

The gene calls are TRBV7-6 and TRBJ2-1; 10 nucleotides agree with TRBD2. This CDR3 has 17 residues. J was trimmed by 0 bases and V by 2 bases; bases with no gene match: 4. CDR1 SGHVS and CDR2 FNYEAQ come from the germline V gene. The CDR3 coding sequence is TGTGCCAGCAGCTTAAGGGCTAGCGGGAGCTCCTACAATGAGCAGTTCTTC. As protein: CASSLRASGSSYNEQFF.

The chain employs TRBV29-1 and TRBJ2-3, with 9 bases identical to TRBD1. This CDR3 is 13 amino acids long. Germline V gene data show CDR1 as SQVTM and CDR2 as ANQGSEA. J lost 8 bases, V lost 6 bases, and 9 bases had no gene match. This CDR3 is CSVRQGVVFTQYF. DNA for the CDR3: TGCAGCGTCAGACAGGGGGTGGTTTTTACGCAGTATTTT.